These 12 T cell receptor beta chains share one sample of origin, sequenced in a study of T cell responses to AZD1222 COVID-19 vaccine. Profiling relied on immunoSEQ multiplex PCR, and the TCRdb table lists in-frame clones only, not all of them. The sample lists roughly 150,000 clones; roughly 90% were seen once. The sample consisted of peripheral blood, taken 28 days after the second AZD1222 dose. The receptors were sampled from an adult who received the AZD1222 COVID-19 vaccine.

This clone has a handful of counts. The rearrangement links TRBV7-9 to TRBJ1-4, with D unresolved. CDR1 is SEHNR and CDR2 is FQNEAQ in the germline V gene (reference sequence). V lost 4 bases and J lost 6, with 15 bases in between. The CDR3 loop spans 15 amino acids. The CDR3 bases are TGTGCCAGCAGCTCGGCATTTAGCCCAGATGAAAAACTGTTTTTT. Protein sequence: CASSSAFSPDEKLFF.

This chain connects TRBV7-9 to TRBJ2-7, with D tentatively TRBD1 (5 bases). Trimming left V 6 bases short and J 4 bases short, with 10 bases between. This CDR3 has 12 amino acids. The germline V gene encodes CDR1 SEHNR and CDR2 FQNEAQ (reference sequence). The CDR3 DNA reads TGTGCCAGCAGTCTAGGGGTATACGAGCAGTACTTC. Encoded protein: CASSLGVYEQYF.

The J gene is TRBJ2-6, the V gene TRBV29-1; 7 bases align to TRBD1. The germline gives CDR1 SQVTM, CDR2 ANQGSEA. Trimming removed 6 bases from V and 2 bases from J; junction bases left unmatched: 4. This CDR3 is built from 14 residues. CDR3 sequence reads: CSVKQGPGANVLTF. Written as DNA, the CDR3 is TGCAGCGTGAAACAGGGGCCTGGGGCCAACGTCCTGACTTTC.

The gene calls are TRBV2 and TRBJ1-3; TRBD1 aligns across 9 bases. Trimming took 7 bases from V and 3 from J; bases not matched to a gene: 7. From germline, CDR1 is SNHLY and CDR2 FYNNEI. CDR3 length: 15 amino acids. This chain's CDR3 is CASTTGGFGGNTIYF. CDR3 in DNA: TGTGCCAGCACCACAGGGGGCTTCGGTGGAAACACCATATATTTT.

The chain joins TRBV6-1 to TRBJ2-1; TRBD2 matches at 14 bases. This CDR3 is built from 16 residues. CDR1 is MNHNS and CDR2 is SASEGT in the germline V gene. V trimming: 3 bases; J trimming: 6 bases; junction bases outside the gene matches: 4. The CDR3 region is CASSETSGGASNEQFF. The CDR3, as DNA: TGTGCCAGCAGTGAGACTAGCGGGGGGGCGAGCAATGAGCAGTTCTTC.

CDR3 loop: CASSPPMGEGLNEQFF. CDR3 nucleotide sequence: TGTGCCAGCAGCCCCCCGATGGGAGAGGGTTTGAATGAGCAGTTCTTC. The rearrangement uses TRBV7-7 and TRBJ2-1; weak D call: TRBD2 (5 bases). CDR1 is SSHAT and CDR2 is FNYEAQ in the germline V gene (reference sequence). V was shortened by 5 bases and J by 7 bases, with 21 bases between the two germline ends. This CDR3 region has 16 residues.

This clone was observed a few times. V gene TRBV6-5 combines with J gene TRBJ1-6; a weak D match, TRBD1 (6 bases). Trimming stripped 2 bases from V and 8 bases from J, with 10 bases between. This CDR3 is built from 14 residues. The germline V gene has CDR1 MNHEY and CDR2 SVGAGI. CDR3 amino acids: CASSYRRGDSPLHF. DNA for the CDR3: TGTGCCAGCAGTTACAGAAGGGGGGATTCACCCCTCCACTTT.

This rearrangement joins TRBV18 to TRBJ1-2; perhaps TRBD1 as D (5 bases). The V end was cut by 4 bases, the J end by 6 bases, with 12 bases between. CDR1 and CDR2 from the germline V gene are KGHSH and LQKENI. This CDR3 contains 13 residues. The CDR3 nucleotides read TGTGCCAGCTCACGGGACCTTGTGGATGGCTACACCTTC. It codes for CASSRDLVDGYTF.

This rearrangement joins TRBV10-2 to TRBJ1-3, with 8 bases that match TRBD1. This CDR3 spans 15 amino acids. V lost 3 bases and J lost 0; bases outside the gene matches: 1. Germline V CDR1 and CDR2: WSHSY, SAAADI. In DNA, the CDR3 is TGCGCCAGCAGTGACAGGGGGCCCTCTGGAAACACCATATATTTT. Translation: CASSDRGPSGNTIYF.

J is TRBJ2-7 and V is TRBV5-6; 8 bases align to TRBD2. The CDR3 is 14 residues long. Looked up from germline, CDR1 is SGHDT and CDR2 is YYEEEE. V dropped 1 base and J dropped 6; count of bases not matched to a gene: 6. CDR3 sequence (DNA): TGTGCCAGCAGCTTGTTACGGGAGGGCGGCGAGCAGTACTTC. Translation gives CASSLLREGGEQYF.

Concerning this clone itself: Other DNA sequences within the sample encode an identical CDR3. V usage is TRBV11-2 and J usage is TRBJ1-1; no reliable D call. V was clipped by 3 bases and J by 1 base, with 6 bases between them. The germline V gene has CDR1 SGHAT and CDR2 FQNNGV. This CDR3 is 13 amino acids long. In nucleotides, the CDR3 is TGTGCCAGCAGCTTGAGCGGGAACACTGAAGCTTTCTTT. Translated: CASSLSGNTEAFF.

A remark on this clone: Within the sample, other DNA sequences also encode this same CDR3. The V and J genes are TRBV11-2 and TRBJ2-2; D ambiguous. The CDR3 contains 14 residues. The V end lost 5 bases, the J end lost 0 bases, and 7 bases lay between the germline ends. CDR1 and CDR2 (germline): SGHAT, FQNNGV. The CDR3 region is CASSPGPNTGELFF. The DNA of the CDR3 is TGTGCCAGCAGCCCCGGCCCGAACACCGGGGAGCTGTTTTTT.